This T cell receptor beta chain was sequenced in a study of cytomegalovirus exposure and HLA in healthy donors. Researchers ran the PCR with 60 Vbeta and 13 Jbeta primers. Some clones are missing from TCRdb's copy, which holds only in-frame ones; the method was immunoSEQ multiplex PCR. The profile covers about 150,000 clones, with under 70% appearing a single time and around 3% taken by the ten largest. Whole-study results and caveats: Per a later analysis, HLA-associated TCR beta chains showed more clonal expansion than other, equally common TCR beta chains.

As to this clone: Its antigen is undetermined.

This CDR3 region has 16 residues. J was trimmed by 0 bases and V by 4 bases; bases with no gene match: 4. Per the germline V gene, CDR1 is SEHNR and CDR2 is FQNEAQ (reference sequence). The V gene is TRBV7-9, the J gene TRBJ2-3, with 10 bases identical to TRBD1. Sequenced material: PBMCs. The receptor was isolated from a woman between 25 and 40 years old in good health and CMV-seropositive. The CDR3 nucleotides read TGTGCCAGCAGCTCGACAGGGGGCTCTAGCACAGATACGCAGTATTTT. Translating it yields CASSSTGGSSTDTQYF.